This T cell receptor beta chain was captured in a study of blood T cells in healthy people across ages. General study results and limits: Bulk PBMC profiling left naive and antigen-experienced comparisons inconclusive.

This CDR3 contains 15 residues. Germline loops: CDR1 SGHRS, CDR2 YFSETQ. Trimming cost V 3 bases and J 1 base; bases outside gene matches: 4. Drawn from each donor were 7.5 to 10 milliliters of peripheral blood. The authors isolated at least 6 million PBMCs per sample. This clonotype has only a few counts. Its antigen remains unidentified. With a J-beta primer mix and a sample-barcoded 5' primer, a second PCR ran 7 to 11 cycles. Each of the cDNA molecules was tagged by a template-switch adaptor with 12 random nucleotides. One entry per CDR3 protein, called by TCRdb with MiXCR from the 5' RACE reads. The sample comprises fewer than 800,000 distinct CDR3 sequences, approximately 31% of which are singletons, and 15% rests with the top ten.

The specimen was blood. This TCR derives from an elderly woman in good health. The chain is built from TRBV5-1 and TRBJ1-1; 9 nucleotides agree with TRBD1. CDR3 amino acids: CASSSTGGANTEAFF. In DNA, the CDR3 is TGCGCCAGCAGCTCTACAGGGGGCGCGAACACTGAAGCTTTCTTT.